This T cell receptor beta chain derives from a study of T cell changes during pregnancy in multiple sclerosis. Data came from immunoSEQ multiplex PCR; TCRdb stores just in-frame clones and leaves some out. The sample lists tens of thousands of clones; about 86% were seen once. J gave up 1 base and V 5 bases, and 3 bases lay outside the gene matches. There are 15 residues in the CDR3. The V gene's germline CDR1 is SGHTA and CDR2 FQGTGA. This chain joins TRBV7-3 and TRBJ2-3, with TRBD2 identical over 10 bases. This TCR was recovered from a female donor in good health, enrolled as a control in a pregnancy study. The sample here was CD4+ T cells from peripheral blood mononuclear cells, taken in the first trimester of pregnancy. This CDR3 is CASSRGTSGTDTQYF. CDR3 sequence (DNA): TGTGCCAGCAGCCGCGGGACTAGCGGCACAGATACGCAGTATTTT.